Below, 27 T cell receptor beta chains from the same sample are listed, as sequenced in a study of EBV T-cell therapy then PD-1 blockade in nasopharyngeal carcinoma. Their antigens remain unidentified. Time point indicated: 266 days after commencement of treatment, after nivolumab therapy. Regarding treatment: AdE1-LMPpoly-expanded autologous EBV-specific T-cell therapy followed by anti-PD-1 nivolumab. Clones were read by immunoSEQ multiplex PCR, and TCRdb kept only the in-frame ones, dropping some. The profile shows 20,000 or so clones, about 86% of them singletons. The starting material was CD8+ T cells from blood, obtained at approximately day 250 from a patient whose treatment included autologous EBV-specific T cells and nivolumab. Receptors originate from a man in his forties with nasopharyngeal carcinoma.

The chain has TRBV20-1 and TRBJ1-4, with D uncertain. V lost 3 bases to trimming and J lost 5 bases, with 10 bases between them. Looked up from germline, CDR1 is DFQATT and CDR2 is SNEGSKA (reference sequence). The CDR3 has 13 amino acids. The CDR3 bases are TGCAGTGCTAGTAGAGTTGGCAATGAAAAACTGTTTTTT. Translating it yields CSASRVGNEKLFF.

This chain links TRBV30 with TRBJ1-1; TRBD1 matches 7 bases. CDR1 GTSNPN and CDR2 SVGIG come from the germline V gene (reference sequence). Trimming cost V 0 bases and J 6 bases; bases outside gene matches: 7. CDR3 length equals 14 residues. This CDR3 is CAWSVTGVSSEAFF. In DNA, the CDR3 is TGTGCCTGGAGTGTCACAGGGGTTAGTTCTGAAGCTTTCTTT.

The rearrangement links TRBV6-2 or TRBV6-3 to TRBJ1-2, with TRBD1 as a possible D gene (6 bases). The V and J ends lost 2 bases and 8 bases respectively, with 12 bases between them. Germline CDR1 and CDR2: MNHEY and SVGEGT. CDR3 length: 13 amino acids. The CDR3 reads CASSYGGTLGYTF. Here the CDR3 DNA reads TGTGCCAGCAGTTACGGGGGCACGCTCGGCTACACCTTC.

This chain uses TRBV4-3 with TRBJ2-3; TRBD2 matches 7 bases. CDR1 LGHNA and CDR2 YSLEER come from the germline V gene. Germline trimming cut 1 base from V and 2 bases from J; bases unmatched to any gene: 6. CDR3 length equals 16 residues. The CDR3: CASSQVRGGVTDTQYF. DNA of the CDR3: TGCGCCAGCAGCCAAGTGCGCGGGGGTGTCACAGATACGCAGTATTTT.

The gene calls are TRBV9 and TRBJ1-6, with TRBD1 matching over 9 bases. Per germline, CDR1 SGDLS and CDR2 YYNGEE. CDR3 length equals 14 residues. V trimming: 3 bases; J trimming: 11 bases; junction bases outside the gene matches: 6. CDR3: CASSEGQGFPPLHF. The CDR3 DNA is TGTGCCAGCAGCGAGGGACAGGGATTCCCACCCCTCCACTTT.

The chain carries TRBV6-5 and TRBJ2-5, with no clear D. From germline, CDR1 is MNHEY and CDR2 SVGAGI. The CDR3 consists of 14 residues. With 6 bases removed from V and 1 base from J, the gap between germline ends came to 12 bases. The CDR3 DNA follows: TGTGCCAGCAGATCCTTCCAAACCCAAGAGACCCAGTACTTC. This encodes CASRSFQTQETQYF.

The chain joins TRBV7-9 to TRBJ1-1; D is unresolved. CDR3 length: 16 residues. V was pared by 0 bases and J by 3 bases, with 14 bases between. Germline CDR1 and CDR2: SEHNR and FQNEAQ (reference sequence). Written as DNA, the CDR3 is TGTGCCAGCAGCTTAGCGGTGGGTAACGTGGACACTGAAGCTTTCTTT. This sequence encodes CASSLAVGNVDTEAFF. Full variable domain (missing parts from reference TRBV7-9 and TRBJ1-1): DTGVSQNPRHKITKRGQNVTFRCDPISEHNRLYWYRQTLGQGPEFLTYFQNEAQLEKSRLLSDRFSAERPKGSFSTLEIQRTEQGDSAMYLCASSLAVGNVDTEAFFGQGTRLTVV.

The chain uses TRBV12-3 or TRBV12-4 and TRBJ2-7; 7 bases match TRBD1. J was trimmed by 3 bases and V by 3 bases; bases with no gene match: 2. The CDR3 spans 13 residues. The CDR3 is CASSLGQNYEQYF. The CDR3 DNA reads TGTGCCAGCAGTTTGGGACAGAACTACGAGCAGTACTTC.

The V and J genes are TRBV6-5 and TRBJ2-3; D perhaps matches TRBD2 (5 bases). Germline V gene sequence: CDR1 MNHEY, CDR2 SVGAGI. Trimming removed 5 bases from V and 4 bases from J, with 13 bases in between. There are 14 residues in the CDR3. This CDR3 reads CASSPPARADTQYF. CDR3 nucleotides: TGTGCCAGCAGTCCCCCGGCGCGGGCAGATACGCAGTATTTT.

This chain uses TRBV4-1 with TRBJ1-4, with a possible D match to TRBD1 (6 bases). The CDR3 is made up of 17 amino acids. Germline assignment: CDR1 MGHRA and CDR2 YSYEKL. V was trimmed by 5 bases and J by 9 bases, leaving 25 bases between them. The CDR3 DNA reads as TGCGCCAGCAGCGTCACCTTCGGGACACTCGATAACCAAAAACTGTTTTTT. This gives the protein CASSVTFGTLDNQKLFF.

The chain has TRBV7-9 and TRBJ2-7, with D possibly matching TRBD2 (5 bases). V was shortened by 10 bases and J by 4 bases, with 17 bases between the two germline ends. The CDR3 runs 13 residues. CDR1 and CDR2 from the germline V gene are SEHNR and FQNEAQ (reference sequence). The chain's CDR3 is CATAGRGKYEQYF. The CDR3 bases are TGTGCCACGGCCGGACGGGGAAAGTACGAGCAGTACTTC.

The genes are TRBV5-5 and TRBJ1-6; 9 nucleotides align to TRBD1. The germline V gene encodes CDR1 SGHKS and CDR2 YYEKEE (reference sequence). J gave up 9 bases and V 1 base, and 2 bases lay outside the gene matches. The CDR3 spans 14 residues. CDR3 sequence (DNA): TGTGCCAGCAGCTTGTCGACAGGGGGTTCACCCCTCCACTTT. As protein: CASSLSTGGSPLHF.

The gene calls are TRBV6-4 and TRBJ2-3; D may match TRBD1 or TRBD2 (5 bases each). Germline V lookup: CDR1 MRHNA, CDR2 SNTAGT. Trimming stripped 3 bases from V and 6 bases from J, with 13 bases between. This CDR3 is 14 amino acids long. The CDR3 here is CASSEGGGSDTQYF. CDR3 nucleotides: TGTGCCAGCAGTGAGGGTGGGGGTTCGGATACGCAGTATTTT.

The V and J genes are TRBV27 and TRBJ2-7; TRBD1 matches 7 bases. J was trimmed by 5 bases and V by 6 bases; bases with no gene match: 7. This CDR3 has 13 residues. Germline lookup yields CDR1 MNHEY and CDR2 SMNVEV (reference sequence). CDR3 in DNA: TGTGCCAGCAGATACGGACAGGTCAACGAGCAGTACTTC. Its protein product is CASRYGQVNEQYF.

The rearrangement uses TRBV25-1 and TRBJ1-5; 10 bases are shared with TRBD1. J lost 0 bases, V lost 8 bases, and 1 base had no gene match. This CDR3 is built from 14 residues. Germline V gives CDR1 MGHDK, CDR2 SYGVNS. In DNA, the CDR3 is TGTGCCAGCGGGACAGGGGATAGCAATCAGCCCCAGCATTTT. It yields the protein CASGTGDSNQPQHF.

This clone was detected only once. The V call is TRBV18, the J call TRBJ2-7; no firm D call. The CDR3 has 13 residues. The germline gives CDR1 KGHSH, CDR2 LQKENI. V lost 3 bases and J 0 bases, leaving 6 bases between the germline ends. The CDR3 nucleotides read TGTGCCAGCTCACCTTCTACCTCCTACGAGCAGTACTTC. Protein product: CASSPSTSYEQYF.

The rearrangement uses TRBV7-6 and TRBJ2-3; 9 positions match TRBD1. Per the germline V gene, CDR1 is SGHVS and CDR2 is FNYEAQ. With 5 bases clipped from V and 2 bases from J, the junction kept 5 bases outside the gene matches. CDR3 length: 15 amino acids. This chain's CDR3 is CASSRQGEDTDTQYF. CDR3 sequence (DNA): TGTGCCAGCAGCCGACAGGGGGAGGACACAGATACGCAGTATTTT.

The chain is built from TRBV5-4 and TRBJ1-2, with a weak D call TRBD1 (6 bases). The germline V gene has CDR1 SGHNT and CDR2 YYREEE (reference sequence). The V and J ends lost 1 base and 3 bases respectively, with 10 bases between them. This CDR3 is built from 14 residues. CDR3 nucleotides: TGTGCCAGCAGCTTGACGCCAGGGGACTATGGCTACACCTTC. Translating gives CASSLTPGDYGYTF.

The gene calls are TRBV2 and TRBJ1-2, with D maybe TRBD1 (6 bases). Deletions cut 3 bases from V and 6 bases from J, with 11 bases between. This CDR3 spans 13 amino acids. Germline loops: CDR1 SNHLY, CDR2 FYNNEI. CDR3 protein: CASSDGGANGYTF. The CDR3 DNA follows: TGTGCCAGCAGTGATGGGGGGGCAAATGGCTACACCTTC.

The genes are TRBV15 and TRBJ2-7, with a tentative D call TRBD2 (7 bases). Between the trimmed V and J ends, which lost 0 bases and 5 bases, there was a span of 14 bases. CDR1 and CDR2 (germline): LNHNV, YYDKDF (reference sequence). The CDR3 runs to 15 residues. The CDR3 coding sequence is TGTGCCACCAGCAGAGAACCGGGGGGCGCGGACGAGCAGTACTTC. Protein product: CATSREPGGADEQYF.

This rearrangement joins TRBV6-1 to TRBJ2-3; 12 positions match TRBD2. J was trimmed by 4 bases and V by 2 bases; bases with no gene match: 1. Germline V gene data show CDR1 as MNHNS and CDR2 as SASEGT. The CDR3 is 15 amino acids. The CDR3: CASSELAGGPDTQYF. The CDR3, as DNA: TGTGCCAGCAGTGAACTAGCGGGGGGGCCAGATACGCAGTATTTT.

The V call is TRBV30, the J call TRBJ2-7, with 7 bases lining up with TRBD1. CDR3 length equals 13 residues. Germline assignment: CDR1 GTSNPN and CDR2 SVGIG (reference sequence). V shed 2 bases, J shed 10 bases, and the junction held 11 bases outside the gene matches. The CDR3 here is CAWSTDRRFFQYF. The CDR3 nucleotides are TGTGCCTGGAGTACGGACAGGCGGTTTTTCCAGTACTTC.

This clone was recorded only once. V is TRBV21-1 and J is TRBJ2-1. TRBV21-1 counts as a pseudogene. The CDR3 extends over 16 amino acids. The CDR3 bases are TGTGCCAGCAGAAGCAGCATACACCATTCCGACAATGAGCAGTTCTTC. This sequence encodes CASRSSIHHSDNEQFF.

This clone occurred a few times. The V gene is TRBV15, the J gene TRBJ2-7; 7 positions match TRBD1. Per germline, CDR1 LNHNV and CDR2 YYDKDF (reference sequence). The trim removed 1 base at V and 5 bases at J, leaving 11 bases unmatched. The CDR3 contains 16 residues. The CDR3 loop is CATSRGSIQGSHEQYF. DNA for the CDR3: TGTGCCACCAGCAGAGGATCAATACAGGGGAGCCACGAGCAGTACTTC.

The CDR3 region has the DNA TGTGCCAGCAGCTTAGCGAAAGCAGGGACTAGTGCGCAGTATTTT. Encoded protein: CASSLAKAGTSAQYF. The chain is built from TRBV7-9 and TRBJ2-3, with 8 bases aligning to TRBD2. The CDR3 extends over 15 amino acids. The J segment lost 10 bases and the V segment lost 0 bases, leaving 9 bases of the junction unmatched. In germline, CDR1 is SEHNR, CDR2 FQNEAQ (reference sequence).

The chain combines TRBV4-1 with TRBJ1-6; TRBD1 might be the D (5 bases). This CDR3 spans 13 amino acids. V lost 4 bases and J 6 bases, leaving 7 bases between the germline ends. Germline-derived CDR1 and CDR2 are MGHRA and YSYEKL. CDR3 nucleotide sequence: TGCGCCAGCAGCCCAAGGGGTAATTCACCCCTCCACTTT. It specifies CASSPRGNSPLHF.

This sequence joins TRBV5-6 and TRBJ1-1, with D possibly matching TRBD1 (5 bases). The germline V and J ends were trimmed by 2 bases and 9 bases, with 8 bases remaining between them. Germline V gene data show CDR1 as SGHDT and CDR2 as YYEEEE. The CDR3 is 11 amino acids. CDR3 sequence: CASSLGTQAFF. The CDR3 DNA reads TGTGCCAGCAGCTTAGGGACCCAAGCTTTCTTT.